This TCR beta chain originates from a study of T cell responses to AZD1222 COVID-19 vaccine. Only in-frame clones appear in the TCRdb table, and some are missing; sequencing was by immunoSEQ multiplex PCR. The sample holds 150,000 or so clones; roughly 87% are singletons and the top ten take just over 5%. The CDR3 is 14 residues long. The ends were cut back, 6 bases at V and 4 bases at J, with 15 bases in the middle. Germline lookup yields CDR1 MNHEY and CDR2 SVGAGI. The chain combines TRBV6-5 with TRBJ1-1; no reliable D call. This receptor was identified in an adult in good health. The specimen comprised peripheral blood, sampled on day 0 of AZD1222 vaccination. The DNA for the CDR3 is TGTGCCAGCAGACGGACGGATGCGATCACTGAAGCTTTCTTT. Its translation: CASRRTDAITEAFF.